The 23 T cell receptor beta chains below all came from one sample that was sequenced in a study of cytomegalovirus exposure and HLA in healthy donors. In the PCR, 60 Vbeta and 13 Jbeta primers were used. TCRdb's copy holds only in-frame clones and misses some; the assay was immunoSEQ multiplex PCR. The repertoire includes under 50,000 clones, approximately 67% of them detected once, and roughly 6% sits in the top ten. Sequencing was carried out using PBMCs. All receptors come from a man aged 25-40 years in good health and CMV-seronegative.

The chain employs TRBV7-9 and TRBJ2-1; 16 bases are a match to TRBD2. The CDR3 has 19 amino acids. J gave up 8 bases and V 5 bases, and 15 bases lay outside the gene matches. Germline values: CDR1 SEHNR, CDR2 FQNEAQ (reference sequence). The CDR3 is CASSLRQKGLAGGPHEQFF. The CDR3 nucleotides are TGTGCCAGCAGCCTAAGACAAAAGGGACTAGCGGGAGGGCCTCATGAGCAGTTCTTC.

The V call is TRBV27, the J call TRBJ2-1, with 9 nucleotides matching TRBD2. J was trimmed by 2 bases and V by 7 bases; bases with no gene match: 12. Germline CDR1 is MNHEY and CDR2 is SMNVEV (reference sequence). The CDR3 totals 17 residues. CDR3 bases: TGTGCCAGCACCCCCTCCCCAGCGGGGGGCACCTACAATGAGCAGTTCTTC. Protein product: CASTPSPAGGTYNEQFF.

The chain joins TRBV5-6 to TRBJ1-1; no definite D call. The CDR3 covers 11 residues. Trimming removed 4 bases from V and 8 bases from J, with 9 bases in between. Germline V CDR1 and CDR2: SGHDT, YYEEEE. CDR3 sequence reads: CASSLKTEAFF. DNA for the CDR3: TGTGCCAGCAGCCTAAAGACAGAAGCTTTCTTT.

This clone has more than one count but fewer than ten. This chain uses TRBV5-4 with TRBJ2-1, with 8 bases that match TRBD2. CDR3 length: 15 amino acids. V dropped 5 bases and J dropped 7; count of bases not matched to a gene: 11. CDR1 and CDR2 from the germline V gene are SGHNT and YYREEE (reference sequence). This CDR3 reads CASSVRSGSWNEQFF. CDR3 nucleotides: TGTGCCAGCAGTGTTCGAAGCGGGAGTTGGAATGAGCAGTTCTTC.

The V gene is TRBV27, the J gene TRBJ2-1; the match to TRBD1 covers 10 bases. CDR3 size: 15 residues. The germline gives CDR1 MNHEY, CDR2 SMNVEV (reference sequence). J gave up 4 bases and V 4 bases, and 4 bases lay outside the gene matches. The CDR3 sequence is CASSSTGGAYNEQFF. The CDR3, as DNA: TGTGCCAGCAGTTCGACAGGGGGCGCTTACAATGAGCAGTTCTTC.

This chain uses TRBV6-5 with TRBJ1-1; 7 bases line up with TRBD1. This CDR3 is 16 amino acids long. The V gene end was trimmed by 2 bases and the J gene end by 3 bases; junction bases not matched to a gene: 9. Germline V gene lookup returns CDR1 MNHEY and CDR2 SVGAGI. The CDR3 loop is CASSYRATGRDTEAFF. The CDR3 bases are TGTGCCAGCAGTTACCGGGCGACAGGGAGAGACACTGAAGCTTTCTTT.

This clone was seen a single time. J is TRBJ2-7 and V is TRBV7-8; TRBD2 agrees at 10 bases. The J segment lost 7 bases and the V segment lost 1 base, leaving 7 bases of the junction unmatched. This CDR3 spans 15 amino acids. The V gene's germline CDR1 is SGHVS and CDR2 FQNEAQ. The CDR3 reads CASSLEASGSFEQYF. The CDR3 DNA follows: TGTGCCAGCAGCTTAGAGGCTAGCGGGAGTTTTGAGCAGTACTTC.

The chain links TRBV7-7 to TRBJ2-5, with 13 bases fitting TRBD2. The junction had 5 bases not matched to a gene; V was cut back by 5 bases and J by 2 bases. Germline V gene data show CDR1 as SSHAT and CDR2 as FNYEAQ (reference sequence). There are 16 residues in the CDR3. CDR3 loop: CASSELGLAGQETQYF. CDR3 nucleotides: TGTGCCAGCAGCGAACTGGGACTAGCGGGACAAGAGACCCAGTACTTC.

V gene TRBV10-3 combines with J gene TRBJ2-7, with 10 bases fitting TRBD2. V lost 3 bases to trimming and J lost 9 bases; unmatched junction nucleotides: 11. The CDR3 is 15 residues long. Germline V lookup: CDR1 ENHRY, CDR2 SYGVKD. The chain's CDR3 is CAISDRPGLAFGQYF. For the CDR3, the DNA is TGTGCCATCAGTGACCGACCGGGACTAGCGTTTGGGCAGTACTTC.

V is TRBV5-1 and J is TRBJ2-7, with a weak D call TRBD2 (6 bases). Per the germline V gene, CDR1 is SGHRS and CDR2 is YFSETQ. V was shortened by 6 bases and J by 1 base, with 17 bases between the two germline ends. The CDR3 contains 15 residues. The CDR3 DNA sequence: TGCGCCAGCAAGGCGGGCGGGGAACTGTCCTACGAGCAGTACTTC. Amino acids: CASKAGGELSYEQYF.

This chain uses TRBV5-3 with TRBJ2-3; D gene uncertain. TRBV5-3 is an open reading frame whose function is uncertain. CDR3 length: 17 residues. Between the trimmed V and J ends, which lost 6 bases and 2 bases, there was a span of 22 bases. This CDR3 reads CARTATHSLSLTDTQYF. The CDR3 DNA follows: TGTGCCAGAACCGCTACACATTCACTAAGCCTCACAGATACGCAGTATTTT.

J is TRBJ2-1 and V is TRBV6-4; D might be TRBD2 (7 bases). Deletions cut 3 bases from V and 3 bases from J, with 12 bases between. There are 15 residues in the CDR3. Germline CDR1 reads MRHNA; CDR2 reads SNTAGT. This chain's CDR3 is CASSEGGGGYNEQFF. CDR3 nucleotides: TGTGCCAGCAGTGAGGGGGGAGGGGGCTACAATGAGCAGTTCTTC.

J is TRBJ1-5 and V is TRBV7-7; a weak D match, TRBD1 (6 bases). Germline V gene lookup returns CDR1 SSHAT and CDR2 FNYEAQ (reference sequence). Trimming cost V 4 bases and J 2 bases, with 15 bases left between them. The CDR3 covers 16 residues. For the CDR3, the DNA is TGTGCCAGCAGCTCACGGGGGGCGATGGGCAATCAGCCCCAGCATTTT. Translation: CASSSRGAMGNQPQHF.

The chain recombines TRBV5-1 with TRBJ1-1; 7 nucleotides match TRBD1. J lost 0 bases, V lost 4 bases, and 12 bases had no gene match. CDR3 length: 17 amino acids. Germline assignment: CDR1 SGHRS and CDR2 YFSETQ. CDR3 in DNA: TGCGCCAGCAGCGCCCGGACAGGAGAGTCATTGAACACTGAAGCTTTCTTT. It is translated as CASSARTGESLNTEAFF.

J is TRBJ1-4 and V is TRBV7-2; 7 bases are shared with TRBD1. The germline CDR1 and CDR2 sequences are SGHTA and FQGNSA. V was pared by 4 bases and J by 3 bases, with 5 bases of the junction left unmatched. The CDR3 totals 15 residues. DNA of the CDR3: TGTGCCAGCAGCTCGGACAGGAGGGCTAATGAAAAACTGTTTTTT. Its protein product is CASSSDRRANEKLFF.

In its sample, this clone was seen a few times. The V call is TRBV5-1, the J call TRBJ2-1; 9 bases match TRBD2. The CDR3 consists of 14 residues. The germline V gene has CDR1 SGHRS and CDR2 YFSETQ. The junction had 4 bases not matched to a gene; V was cut back by 0 bases and J by 9 bases. Written as DNA, the CDR3 is TGCGCCAGCAGCTTGGTTCTAGCGGGATCTGAGCAGTTCTTC. Residues: CASSLVLAGSEQFF.

Only a few counts were recorded for this clone. V is TRBV2 and J is TRBJ2-1; weak D call: TRBD2 (5 bases). The germline gives CDR1 SNHLY, CDR2 FYNNEI. The CDR3 covers 13 residues. The V end lost 7 bases, the J end lost 4 bases, and 11 bases lay between the germline ends. The CDR3 sequence: CASIGLQYNEQFF. The CDR3, as DNA: TGTGCCAGCATTGGACTGCAGTACAATGAGCAGTTCTTC.

In its sample, this clone was seen once. The V and J genes are TRBV13 and TRBJ2-1; 11 bases match TRBD2. Germline CDR1 PRHDT, CDR2 FYEKMQ (reference sequence). This CDR3 contains 16 residues. The V segment lost 1 base and the J segment 5 bases; nucleotides outside the gene matches: 4. This CDR3 reads CASSLVGTSGNNEQFF. The CDR3 nucleotides read TGTGCCAGCAGCTTAGTCGGGACTAGCGGCAACAATGAGCAGTTCTTC. The whole variable domain, remainder taken from reference TRBV13 and TRBJ2-1, is AAGVIQSPRHLIKEKRETATLKCYPIPRHDTVYWYQQGPGQDPQFLISFYEKMQSDKGSIPDRFSAQQFSDYHSELNMSSLELGDSALYFCASSLVGTSGNNEQFFGPGTRLTVL.

This clone has just a few counts. This rearrangement joins TRBV6-4 to TRBJ2-3; D is uncertain. Per the germline V gene, CDR1 is MRHNA and CDR2 is SNTAGT. Trimming took 5 bases from V and 0 from J, leaving 9 bases between them. The CDR3 consists of 14 residues. This chain's CDR3 is CASSLTASTDTQYF. In DNA form, the CDR3 reads TGTGCCAGCAGTTTAACAGCTAGCACAGATACGCAGTATTTT.

This clone appeared a few times. The chain employs TRBV25-1 and TRBJ2-7; 8 nucleotides match TRBD1. This CDR3 comprises 15 residues. The germline V gene has CDR1 MGHDK and CDR2 SYGVNS. V lost 4 bases to trimming and J lost 9 bases; unmatched junction nucleotides: 14. The CDR3 sequence: CASSGQGAGIEGQYF. CDR3 in DNA: TGTGCCAGCAGTGGGCAGGGGGCAGGGATAGAGGGGCAGTACTTC.

This clone was detected once. The rearrangement joins TRBV2 to TRBJ1-5, with a possible D match to TRBD1 (6 bases). From germline, CDR1 is SNHLY and CDR2 FYNNEI. V was clipped by 6 bases and J by 0 bases, with 9 bases between them. This CDR3 has 14 amino acids. This CDR3 reads CASSDRYSNQPQHF. In nucleotides, the CDR3 is TGTGCCAGCAGCGACAGGTATAGCAATCAGCCCCAGCATTTT.

V is TRBV30 and J is TRBJ2-7; 11 bases fit TRBD2. Germline CDR1 GTSNPN, CDR2 SVGIG (reference sequence). V shed 5 bases and J 3 bases; nucleotides not matched to a gene: 3. CDR3 length: 13 residues. The chain's CDR3 is CAWLSGRDYEQYF. The CDR3 DNA follows: TGTGCCTGGCTTAGCGGGAGGGACTACGAGCAGTACTTC.

Judged by abundance, this clone is medium-sized. This chain links TRBV4-1 with TRBJ1-3; TRBD1 might be the D (5 bases). The CDR3 sequence is 17 residues long. CDR1 and CDR2 (germline): MGHRA, YSYEKL. The ends were cut back, 4 bases at V and 1 base at J, with 17 bases in the middle. The CDR3 region is CASSLSEGAGSGNTIYF. The DNA of the CDR3 is TGCGCCAGCAGCCTAAGTGAAGGGGCAGGGTCTGGAAACACCATATATTTT.